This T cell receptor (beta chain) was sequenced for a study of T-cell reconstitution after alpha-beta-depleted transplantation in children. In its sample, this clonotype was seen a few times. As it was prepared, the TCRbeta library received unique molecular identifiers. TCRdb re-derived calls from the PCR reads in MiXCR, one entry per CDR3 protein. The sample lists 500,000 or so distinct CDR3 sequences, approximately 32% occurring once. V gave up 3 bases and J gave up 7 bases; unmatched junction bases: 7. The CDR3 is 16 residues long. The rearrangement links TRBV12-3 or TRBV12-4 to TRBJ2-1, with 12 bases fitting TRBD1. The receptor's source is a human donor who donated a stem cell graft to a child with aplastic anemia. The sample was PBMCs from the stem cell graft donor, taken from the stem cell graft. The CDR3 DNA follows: TGTGCCAGCAGTTTGAGGGGACAGGGGGCCATGAATGAGCAGTTCTTC. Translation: CASSLRGQGAMNEQFF.